This paragraph covers one TCR beta chain sequence. No antigen is known for it. The data derive from a study of shared clonotypes between healthy human individuals. The wider study: Three CD4 naive, three CD4 memory, two CD8 naive and one CD8 memory plate were used per donor. Findings of the study overall: Naive subsets, compared against memory subsets, generally had larger estimated richness values.

The method was immunoSEQ multiplex PCR; TCRdb's version includes in-frame clones alone and lacks a portion of them. This sample has around 510,000 clones, with around 95% found just once. CDR1 WSHSY and CDR2 SAAADI come from the germline V gene. The length of the CDR3 is 14 residues. V was shortened by 3 bases and J by 1 base, with 10 bases between the two germline ends. The receptor comes from a woman in her twenties or thirties in good health. The rearrangement links TRBV10-2 to TRBJ2-7, with D unresolved. The sample taken for sequencing was naive CD4+ T cells sorted from blood. Subset indicated: CD45RA+ positively selected. The CDR3 spells CASSEKSVSYEQYF. The DNA of the CDR3 is TGCGCCAGCAGTGAAAAATCAGTTTCCTACGAGCAGTACTTC.